This T cell receptor beta chain was sequenced in a study of spatial heterogeneity in lung cancer. General observations from the study: Tumor TCRs that were ubiquitous and expanded showed up in blood more at resection than follow-up.

Unique molecular identifiers, one per molecule, were present on every TCR cDNA molecule. TCRdb called the 5' RACE reads again in MiXCR, with one record for every CDR3 protein. The sample holds more than 80,000 distinct CDR3 sequences, roughly 12% seen once. Germline-derived CDR1 and CDR2 are SGHRS and YFSETQ. The V and J ends lost 0 bases and 5 bases respectively, with 17 bases between them. CDR3 length equals 17 residues. This clonotype showed up just a few times. Antigen specificity is unknown. Stated time point: sample taken at primary tumor resection. TCRs were sequenced from unsorted whole RNA of tumor, nontumor lung or PBMC.

The sequenced sample was PBMCs, obtained at surgery. This chain connects TRBV5-1 to TRBJ1-4, with no clear D. The TCR was taken from a male donor with early-stage non-small cell lung cancer. The CDR3 region has the DNA TGCGCCAGCAGCTTGGATCAGCCTGGCCTGAGAAATGAAAAACTGTTTTTT. As protein: CASSLDQPGLRNEKLFF.